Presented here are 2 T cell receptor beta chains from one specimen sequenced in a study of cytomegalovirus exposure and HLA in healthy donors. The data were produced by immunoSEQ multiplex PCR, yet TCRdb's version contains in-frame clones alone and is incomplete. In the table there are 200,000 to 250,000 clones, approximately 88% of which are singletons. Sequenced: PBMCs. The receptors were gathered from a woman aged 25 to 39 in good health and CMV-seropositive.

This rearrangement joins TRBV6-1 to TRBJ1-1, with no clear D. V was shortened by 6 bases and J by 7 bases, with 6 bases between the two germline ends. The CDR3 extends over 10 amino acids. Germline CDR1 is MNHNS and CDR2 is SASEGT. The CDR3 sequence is CASSWGEAFF. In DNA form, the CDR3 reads TGTGCCAGCAGCTGGGGTGAAGCTTTCTTT.

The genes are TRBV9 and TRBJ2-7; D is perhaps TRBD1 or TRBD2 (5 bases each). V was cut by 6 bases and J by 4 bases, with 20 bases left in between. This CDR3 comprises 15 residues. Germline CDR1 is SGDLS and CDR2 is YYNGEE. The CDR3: CASTHRPGPLYEQYF. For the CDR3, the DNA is TGTGCCAGCACCCATAGGCCGGGGCCATTATACGAGCAGTACTTC.